Listed below are T cell receptor delta chains from one sample, sequenced in a study of gamma-delta T cells after stem cell transplantation. TCRdb used CATT to re-call clones from the RT-PCR reads. The table includes 950 to 1,500 delta-chain clones, about 1.7% detected once. The source material was gamma-delta T cells. These receptors were collected from a human donor. It is not recorded whose cells these are; they may come from a transplant donor. The CDR3 runs from the conserved cysteine through the conserved F or W. The D gene is left open where the match is weak. The listing skips clone size in some rows; elsewhere it reads once, few, many or a size class.

D | size | J | V | DNA | CDR3
TRDD3 | . | TRDJ1 | TRDV2 | TGTGCCTGTGACCCTACTGGGGGAGACTCCACCGATAAACTCATCTTT | CACDPTGGDSTDKLIF
. | medium-sized | TRDJ3 | TRDV2 | TGTGCCTGTGACACCCTGGGCTCCTGGGACACCCGACAGATGTTTTTC | CACDTLGSWDTRQMFF
TRDD3 | medium-sized | TRDJ1 | TRDV2 | TGTGCCTGTGACACCCTACTGGGGGTTCCACCCCACACCGATAAACTCATCTTT | CACDTLLGVPPHTDKLIF
. | few | TRDJ3 | TRDV2 | TGTGCCTGTGACACAGTTTCTAGCTCCTGGGACACCCGACAGATGTTTTTC | CACDTVSSSWDTRQMFF
TRDD3 | medium-sized | TRDJ1 | TRDV2 | TGTGCCTGTGACACCGTACGTACTGGGGGATCCCCCCCGTCCGATAAACTCATCTTT | CACDTVRTGGSPPSDKLIF
TRDD3 | few | TRDJ1 | TRDV2 | TGTGCCTGTGACCCTATACTGGGGGATAGGAGGACCGATAAACTCATCTTT | CACDPILGDRRTDKLIF
. | medium-sized | TRDJ1 | TRDV2 | TGTGCCTGTGACTCTGTTACTGACACCGATAAACTCATCTTT | CACDSVTDTDKLIF
TRDD3 | large | TRDJ1 | TRDV2 | TGTGCCTGTGACACCGTAGGGGATACGCTCGATAAACTCATCTTT | CACDTVGDTLDKLIF
TRDD3 | . | TRDJ3 | TRDV2 | TGTGCCTGTGACACTGGGGGATACGCGTCCTGGGACACCCGACAGATGTTTTTC | CACDTGGYASWDTRQMFF
TRDD3 | few | TRDJ3 | TRDV2 | TGTGCCTGTGACACGGCTCCCCTGGGGGATAAAGCCTGGGACACCCGACAGATGTTTTTC | CACDTAPLGDKAWDTRQMFF
TRDD3 | . | TRDJ3 | TRDV2 | TGTGCCTGTGACAAGACTGGGGGGTCACACAGCTCATGGGACACCCGACAGATGTTTTTC | CACDKTGGSHSSWDTRQMFF
. | large | TRDJ1 | TRDV2 | TGTGCCTGTGACACCGTAGGATCAGTACCCGGTACGACCGATAAACTCATCTTT | CACDTVGSVPGTTDKLIF
TRDD3 | medium-sized | TRDJ1 | TRDV2 | TGTGCCTGTGACGCTGTACTGGGGGATACGCGTACGACCGATAAACTCATCTTT | CACDAVLGDTRTTDKLIF
TRDD3 | . | TRDJ1 | TRDV2 | TGTGCCTGTGACCCCATGCCCGGTCTGGGGGATACGCGGGTGGGAACCGATAAACTCATCTTT | CACDPMPGLGDTRVGTDKLIF
TRDD3 | hyperexpanded | TRDJ1 | TRDV2 | TGTGCCTGTGACACCGTGAGCACTGGGGGATACACGAACACCGATAAACTCATCTTT | CACDTVSTGGYTNTDKLIF
TRDD3 | medium-sized | TRDJ1 | TRDV2 | TGTGCCTGTGACGGACTGGGGAACGATAAACTCATCTTT | CACDGLGNDKLIF
TRDD3 | few | TRDJ3 | TRDV2 | TGTGCCTGTGACACCGTTCTGAGGGATACGAGCTCCTGGGACACCCGACAGATGTTTTTC | CACDTVLRDTSSWDTRQMFF
. | few | TRDJ1 | TRDV1 | TGTGCTCTTGGGGGACCCCCCCGAGAACACTTCCATAAACTCATCTTT | CALGGPPREHFHKLIF
TRDD3 | few | TRDJ3 | TRDV2 | TGTGCCTGTGACAAGACTGGGGGGTCACACAGCTCCTGGGACACCCGACAGATGTTTTTC | CACDKTGGSHSSWDTRQMFF
TRDD3 | medium-sized | TRDJ1 | TRDV2 | TGTGCCTGTGACACGATTAGCCCCGGGGATAGCGATAAACTCATCTTT | CACDTISPGDSDKLIF
TRDD3 | . | TRDJ1 | TRDV2 | TGTGCCTGTGACACCGTTTCCATAACTGGGGGATATGGAGATAAACTCATCTTT | CACDTVSITGGYGDKLIF
TRDD3 | large | TRDJ1 | TRDV2 | TGTGCCTGTGACAGCCTTACTGGGATACAGCATAAACTCATCTTT | CACDSLTGIQHKLIF
TRDD3 | few | TRDJ1 | TRDV2 | TGTGCCTGTGACCTGTTACTGGGGGATGCTCGTACCGATAAACTCATCTTT | CACDLLLGDARTDKLIF
TRDD3 | . | TRDJ1 | TRDV2 | TGCGCCTGTGACACCGTGCTGGGGGTCCCCCCGAAACTCATCTTT | CACDTVLGVPPKLIF
TRDD3 | . | TRDJ1 | TRDV2 | TGTGCCTGTGACACCGTAATGGAGGGAACTGGGGGATACCGCACCGATAAACTCATCTTT | CACDTVMEGTGGYRTDKLIF
TRDD3 | . | TRDJ1 | TRDV1 | TGTGCTCTTATTCACCGTAGGATCCCCGCTACTGGGGGAGGGGTCGTGGCCGATAAACTCATCTTT | CALIHRRIPATGGGVVADKLIF
. | large | TRDJ1 | TRDV2 | TGTGCCTGTGACTCGATAAACCGAGAGACTCTACAGGAACTCATCTTT | CACDSINRETLQELIF
TRDD3 | . | TRDJ1 | TRDV2 | TGTGCCTGTGACACAGTGGGGGGATACACCGATAAACTCATCTTT | CACDTVGGYTDKLIF
. | few | TRDJ1 | TRDV1 | TGTGCCCTACCGGCAGGGGGCCCTCTCCCCGACACCGATAAACTCATCTTT | CALPAGGPLPDTDKLIF
TRDD3 | medium-sized | TRDJ1 | TRDV2 | TGTGCCTGTGACCCCGTTTCTGGGGGAGTTTCCGATAAACTCATCTTT | CACDPVSGGVSDKLIF
TRDD3 | medium-sized | TRDJ1 | TRDV2 | TGTGCCTGTGACTTCGTACTGGGGGTTAACCCTAGAGGTTCCGATAAACTCATCTTT | CACDFVLGVNPRGSDKLIF
. | . | TRDJ1 | TRDV2 | TGTGCCTGTCACACCTGGGGATCCACCGATAAACTCATATTT | CACHTWGSTDKLIF
. | large | TRDJ3 | TRDV2 | TGTGCCTGTGACCAGGTACTCTCGTCCTGGGACACCCGACAGATGTTTTTC | CACDQVLSSWDTRQMFF
. | medium-sized | TRDJ1 | TRDV2 | TGTGCCTGTGACACCGTTGGCGGGGACTCAAAAGATAAACTCATCTTT | CACDTVGGDSKDKLIF
. | . | TRDJ3 | TRDV2 | TGTGCCTGTGACACATTGGATGAAAGTTCCTGGGACACCCGACAGATGTTTTTC | CACDTLDESSWDTRQMFF
TRDD3 | medium-sized | TRDJ3 | TRDV2 | TGTGCCTGTGACCCCTGGGGGACGAGCTCCTGGGACACCCGACAGATGTTTTTC | CACDPWGTSSWDTRQMFF
TRDD3 | few | TRDJ3 | TRDV2 | TGTGCCTGTGACCCCGCGGAGGCTGGGGGACCGAGCTCCTGGGACACCCGACAGATGTTTTTC | CACDPAEAGGPSSWDTRQMFF
TRDD3 | medium-sized | TRDJ1 | TRDV2 | TGTGCCTGTGACCCCATGGGGGATCTCACCGATAAACTCATCTTT | CACDPMGDLTDKLIF
TRDD3 | medium-sized | TRDJ1 | TRDV2 | TGTGCCTGTGACACCCTGGGGGATCGCAACACCGATAAACTCATCTTT | CACDTLGDRNTDKLIF
TRDD3 | . | TRDJ1 | TRDV1 | TGTGCTCTTGGGGGTTCATCCTACGGACGATGGGTTCGGAGCCCTACTGGGGGAACCGATAAACTCATCTTT | CALGGSSYGRWVRSPTGGTDKLIF
TRDD3 | large | TRDJ1 | TRDV2 | TGTGCCTGCCTACCCTTGGGGGATACGCTTGATAAACTCATCTTT | CACLPLGDTLDKLIF
TRDD3 | medium-sized | TRDJ1 | TRDV2 | TGTGCCTGTGACACCGTCTCCAATACTGGGGGTCACACCGATAAACTCATCTTT | CACDTVSNTGGHTDKLIF
TRDD3 | few | TRDJ3 | TRDV2 | TGTGCCTGTGACACCGTAGGGGATACGCATAAAGACACCCGACAGATGTTTTTC | CACDTVGDTHKDTRQMFF
TRDD3 | few | TRDJ3 | TRDV2 | TGTGCCCGTGACACACTGGGGGATACGCATAAAGACACCCGACAGATGTTTTTC | CARDTLGDTHKDTRQMFF
TRDD3 | few | TRDJ1 | TRDV1 | TGTGCTCTTGGGGAATGGGGAACTGGGGGATCTTCCTACACCGATAAACTCATCTTT | CALGEWGTGGSSYTDKLIF
TRDD3 | . | TRDJ3 | TRDV2 | TGTGCCTGTGACACCGTGGTGGGGGATACGCATAAAGACACCCGACAGATGTTTTTC | CACDTVVGDTHKDTRQMFF
TRDD3 | . | TRDJ3 | TRDV2 | TGTGCCTGTGACCCTACTGGGGGAGACCCCTTGGACACCCGACAGATGTTTTTC | CACDPTGGDPLDTRQMFF
TRDD3 | few | TRDJ1 | TRDV1 | TGTGCTCTTGGGGAACTACGCCTATCCTGGGGGGTAGGCTTGGGTTACACCGATAAACTCATCTTT | CALGELRLSWGVGLGYTDKLIF
. | medium-sized | TRDJ1 | TRDV2 | TGTGCCTGTGACCCCATTCCTGACCCCGGGGATCAGAGGGAGGACACCGATAAACTCATCTTT | CACDPIPDPGDQREDTDKLIF
TRDD3 | medium-sized | TRDJ3 | TRDV2 | TGTGCCTGTGACTCTGCAGTGTCTGGGGGGTTACCAAGCTCCTGGGACACCCGACAGACGTTTTTC | CACDSAVSGGLPSSWDTRQTFF
. | few | TRDJ1 | TRDV1 | TGTGCTCTTGGGGGAGTTTGGACCGATAAACTCATCTTT | CALGGVWTDKLIF
TRDD3 | large | TRDJ1 | TRDV2 | TGTGCCTGTGACCCCGTAGGTCTGGGGGATACGACCGATAAACTCATCTTT | CACDPVGLGDTTDKLIF
. | . | TRDJ1 | TRDV1 | TGTGCTCTTGGGGAACCCATCCTTCACAACGTACTGGGCAAGCACACCGATAAACTCATCTTT | CALGEPILHNVLGKHTDKLIF